The rows below give T cell receptor beta chains drawn from one sample of a study of early T cells in non-severe SARS-CoV-2 infection. TCRdb reprocessed the 5' RACE reads with MiXCR, giving one entry per CDR3 protein. The table records 70,000 or so distinct CDR3 sequences, around 12% of them present only once. The sample consisted of whole blood. Receptor source: an adult who was a healthcare worker with PCR-confirmed SARS-CoV-2 infection or an uninfected control (not recorded which). CDR3s leave out the opening cysteine and the closing phenylalanine or tryptophan. The D gene is left open where the match is weak.

J gene	D gene	V gene	CDR3 protein
TRBJ2-1	.	TRBV12-5	ASGLSEGEQF
TRBJ2-7	TRBD2	TRBV12-3/TRBV12-4	ASTRGLAGVGEQY
TRBJ2-7	.	TRBV7-6	ASSLGDGRSYEQY
TRBJ2-3	TRBD2	TRBV20-1	SARTPTSGGESDTQY
TRBJ1-3	.	TRBV29-1	SVERDAGNTIY
TRBJ1-6	TRBD1	TRBV27	ASSRERTGGARNSPLH
TRBJ2-3	.	TRBV7-9	ATRNQDSTDTQY
TRBJ2-1	TRBD2	TRBV27	ASSSAWTSGPSYNEQF
TRBJ1-5	.	TRBV28	ASSSPGRPDQPQH
TRBJ1-1	.	TRBV5-4	ASSSGWNTEAF
TRBJ2-2	.	TRBV7-6	ASSLVEGSANTGELF
TRBJ2-3	TRBD2	TRBV27	ASSFGEGDTQY
TRBJ2-3	TRBD1	TRBV7-9	ASTRQGPSDTQY
TRBJ2-7	.	TRBV27	ASSRGGTTSYEQY
TRBJ1-6	.	TRBV12-3/TRBV12-4	ASSFSGSLSPLH
TRBJ2-7	TRBD1	TRBV5-6	ASRARDRVDHEQY